This TCR beta chain was identified in a study of Ad26.COV2.S vaccination and SARS-CoV-2 variants. Whole-study context: Donor was one of the participants in the Ad26.COV2.S arm of the COV1001 trial.

Findings and limits, study-wide: People who got the vaccine had more spike-specific TCR breadth than people who got placebo.

The protocol was immunoSEQ multiplex PCR, while the TCRdb copy is restricted to in-frame clones and leaves out a portion. The sample yields 500,000 or so clones, around nine tenths seen once. Indicated treatment: around 19 received Ad26.COV2.S at low or high dose, single or two shots; 5 received placebo; per-sample allocation not given. The samples were gathered on day 63 after the first injection of vaccine or placebo. V was clipped by 7 bases and J by 7 bases; unmatched bases: 6. Germline CDR1 MDHEN, CDR2 SYDVKM. The CDR3 is 13 amino acids. A remark on this clone: The antigen remains undetermined.

The receptor's source is a person between 18 and 65 years old who received the Ad26.COV2.S COVID-19 vaccine or a placebo. This chain links TRBV28 with TRBJ1-4; TRBD1 agrees at 7 bases. The specimen was peripheral blood, collected in a trial of Ad26.COV2.S vaccine versus placebo. CDR3 bases: TGTGCCAGCAACCGGGACAGAGGTGAAAAACTGTTTTTT. Protein: CASNRDRGEKLFF.